The 27 T cell receptor beta chains in this list originate from one sample, sequenced in a study of T-cell memory formation after mild COVID-19. One entry per CDR3 protein, called by TCRdb with MiXCR from the 5' RACE reads. The data show 500,000 to 550,000 distinct CDR3 sequences, 20% seen once. The sample consisted of PBMCs or a T cell subset sorted from them (not recorded which). Receptors originate from an adult woman who had mild COVID-19 (a few samples of this study predate the infection). Cell type and time point are not known.

A few counts support this clonotype. This rearrangement joins TRBV19 to TRBJ1-1; 8 bases fit TRBD1. After removal of 5 bases from V and 5 bases from J, the junction contained 13 bases not matched to a gene. The CDR3 sequence is 16 residues long. CDR1 is LNHDA, CDR2 SQIVND, per germline (reference sequence). The CDR3 DNA sequence: TGTGCCAGTAGTTCCCGAGTCGGGACAGGAGGTACTGAAGCTTTCTTT. Encoded protein: CASSSRVGTGGTEAFF.

This clonotype was observed a few times. V is TRBV4-1 and J is TRBJ2-3; weak D call: TRBD1 (5 bases). The germline V gene encodes CDR1 MGHRA and CDR2 YSYEKL. This CDR3 comprises 16 residues. V lost 0 bases and J lost 1, with 11 bases in between. The DNA for the CDR3 is TGCGCCAGCAGCCAAGAAGTGGGGCGAGGCACAGATACGCAGTATTTT. Protein sequence: CASSQEVGRGTDTQYF.

This sequence joins TRBV19 and TRBJ1-1, with D tentatively TRBD1 (6 bases). V lost 5 bases to trimming and J lost 0 bases, with 19 bases between them. Germline assignment: CDR1 LNHDA and CDR2 SQIVND (reference sequence). This CDR3 region has 17 residues. CDR3 in amino acids: CASSPHRTAEMNTEAFF. CDR3 sequence (DNA): TGTGCCAGTAGTCCCCATCGGACAGCGGAGATGAACACTGAAGCTTTCTTT.

This clonotype occurred a few times. This sequence joins TRBV18 and TRBJ2-1, with TRBD2 matching 7 bases. Looked up from germline, CDR1 is KGHSH and CDR2 is LQKENI. V was clipped by 6 bases and J by 8 bases; unmatched bases: 13. The CDR3 contains 15 residues. The CDR3 spells CASSSNRDYEDEQFF. The CDR3 DNA sequence: TGTGCCAGCTCTTCCAACCGGGACTACGAGGATGAGCAGTTCTTC.

The chain is built from TRBV5-1 and TRBJ2-7; D remains unclear. Trimming took off 0 bases at V and 2 bases at J, with 9 bases between the two ends. The CDR3 has 14 amino acids. Germline CDR1 and CDR2: SGHRS and YFSETQ. CDR3 loop: CASSLEGSAYEQYF. The DNA for the CDR3 is TGCGCCAGCAGCTTGGAAGGGTCAGCCTACGAGCAGTACTTC. Based on the CDR3 plus reference TRBV5-1 and TRBJ2-7, the full variable domain is KAGVTQTPRYLIKTRGQQVTLSCSPISGHRSVSWYQQTPGQGLQFLFEYFSETQRNKGNFPGRFSGRQFSNSRSEMNVSTLELGDSALYLCASSLEGSAYEQYFGPGTRLTVT.

This clonotype was picked up a small number of times. V usage is TRBV7-9 and J usage is TRBJ1-4; D is unresolved. Germline CDR1 and CDR2: SEHNR and FQNEAQ (reference sequence). Trimming cost V 4 bases and J 5 bases, with 14 bases left between them. This CDR3 region has 15 residues. CDR3 sequence reads: CASSSVGRSNEKLFF. The CDR3 DNA reads as TGTGCCAGCAGCTCCGTCGGACGGTCGAATGAAAAACTGTTTTTT.

The table lists this clonotype with a few counts. The chain joins TRBV6-5 to TRBJ1-3; TRBD1 matches at 7 bases. CDR1 is MNHEY, CDR2 SVGAGI, per germline. The CDR3 runs 18 residues. V lost 0 bases, J lost 3 bases, and 11 bases stayed unmatched. In DNA, the CDR3 is TGTGCCAGCAGTTACTCACTTCAAGGGGGCGCGCGTGGAAACACCATATATTTT. Residues: CASSYSLQGGARGNTIYF.

The genes are TRBV12-3 or TRBV12-4 and TRBJ1-2, with 7 bases aligning to TRBD1. The V segment lost 1 base and the J segment 7 bases; nucleotides outside the gene matches: 6. There are 14 residues in the CDR3. Here the CDR3 DNA reads TGTGCCAGCAGTTTAGGGAGGGGGCCTGGTGGCTACACCTTC. This codes for CASSLGRGPGGYTF.

The rearrangement links TRBV7-3 to TRBJ2-4; D remains ambiguous. CDR1 and CDR2 (germline): SGHTA, FQGTGA. The CDR3 contains 18 residues. The V end was cut by 5 bases, the J end by 0 bases, with 20 bases between. CDR3 nucleotide sequence: TGTGCCAGCAGCCTAATATACGGTGTAGCCTTAGCCAAAAACATTCAGTACTTC. Translating gives CASSLIYGVALAKNIQYF.

This clonotype was observed a handful of times. The chain employs TRBV11-3 and TRBJ2-7; TRBD2 matches at 13 bases. Trimming removed 5 bases from V and 6 bases from J; junction bases left unmatched: 10. This CDR3 has 16 amino acids. CDR1 and CDR2 from the germline V gene are SGHNT and YENEEA. The CDR3 is CASSPRTSGSSREQYF. In nucleotides, the CDR3 is TGTGCCAGCAGCCCACGGACTAGCGGGAGTAGTCGCGAGCAGTACTTC.

This sequence joins TRBV25-1 and TRBJ2-6, with D perhaps assigned TRBD1 or TRBD2 (5 bases each). V lost 2 bases, J lost 4 bases, and 9 bases lay in between. CDR3 length: 15 residues. Germline CDR1 MGHDK, CDR2 SYGVNS. CDR3 DNA: TGTGCCAGCAGTGAACCCGGGACGGGGGCCAACGTCCTGACTTTC. Its translation: CASSEPGTGANVLTF. Drawing the rest from reference TRBV25-1 and TRBJ2-6, the complete variable domain is EADIYQTPRYLVIGTGKKITLECSQTMGHDKMYWYQQDPGMELHLIHYSYGVNSTEKGDLSSESTVSRIRTEHFPLTLESARPSHTSQYLCASSEPGTGANVLTFGAGSRLTVL.

This clonotype was detected only a few times. DNA for the CDR3: TGCAGCGTTGAGGCAGGGGGCCCCCAAGAGACCCAGTACTTC. It specifies CSVEAGGPQETQYF. This chain connects TRBV29-1 to TRBJ2-5; 8 bases are a match to TRBD1. The CDR3 runs 14 residues. Trimming removed 3 bases from V and 1 base from J; junction bases left unmatched: 4. Germline V gene lookup returns CDR1 SQVTM and CDR2 ANQGSEA.

The chain uses TRBV27 and TRBJ2-1; TRBD2 agrees at 11 bases. V lost 3 bases, J lost 4 bases, and 2 bases stayed unmatched. Germline V gene sequence: CDR1 MNHEY, CDR2 SMNVEV (reference sequence). The CDR3 is made up of 15 amino acids. The DNA for the CDR3 is TGTGCCAGCAGTTTCACTAGCGGGAGATACAATGAGCAGTTCTTC. It codes for CASSFTSGRYNEQFF.

This clonotype was counted only a few times. The V call is TRBV19, the J call TRBJ1-6; the D is unclear. The germline V gene has CDR1 LNHDA and CDR2 SQIVND (reference sequence). The CDR3 is made up of 16 amino acids. The V end lost 6 bases, the J end lost 7 bases, and 19 bases lay between the germline ends. The CDR3 reads CASRSQVAIGNSPLHF. Here the CDR3 DNA reads TGTGCCAGTAGATCCCAAGTGGCCATAGGGAATTCACCCCTCCACTTT.

This clonotype was recorded a few times. This chain uses TRBV12-3 or TRBV12-4 with TRBJ1-1, with D unresolved. The CDR3 is 15 amino acids. V shed 5 bases and J shed 3 bases, with 16 bases lying between them. The CDR3 region has the DNA TGTGCCAGCAGTCATACCGGCGGAGAGCACACTGAAGCTTTCTTT. Its translation: CASSHTGGEHTEAFF.

The chain combines TRBV11-2 with TRBJ2-5; no clear D. The CDR3 runs to 16 residues. Germline-derived CDR1 and CDR2 are SGHAT and FQNNGV. V dropped 3 bases and J dropped 2 bases, with 16 bases sitting between them. Here the CDR3 reads CASSFIRMAGQETQYF. The CDR3 nucleotides read TGTGCCAGCAGCTTCATTCGTATGGCCGGACAAGAGACCCAGTACTTC.

This clonotype was observed a handful of times. The V and J genes are TRBV10-3 and TRBJ2-3; 11 nucleotides line up with TRBD2. V lost 8 bases and J lost 2; bases outside the gene matches: 6. This CDR3 is 15 amino acids long. CDR1 is ENHRY, CDR2 SYGVKD, per germline. In nucleotides, the CDR3 is TGTGCCATCGGCGGGACTAGCGGCGCCACAGATACGCAGTATTTT. As protein: CAIGGTSGATDTQYF.

This clonotype was seen only a few times. The chain has TRBV20-1 and TRBJ1-1, with no clear D. The ends were cut back, 3 bases at V and 2 bases at J, with 13 bases in the middle. This CDR3 has 14 amino acids. Germline CDR1 reads DFQATT; CDR2 reads SNEGSKA (reference sequence). CDR3 DNA: TGCAGTGCTAGGCCGGGAGGGCATAACACTGAAGCTTTCTTT. It encodes CSARPGGHNTEAFF.

This clonotype was detected only a few times. The chain has TRBV12-5 and TRBJ2-7, with 7 bases that match TRBD2. Losses at the gene ends were 0 bases for V and 6 bases for J; bases not matched to a gene: 17. The CDR3 spans 18 residues. Germline lookup yields CDR1 LGHNT and CDR2 FRNRAP. CDR3 in DNA: TGTGCTAGTGGTTTGGTCGGACTAGTAGGGGCCCCCGCGTCCGAGCAGTACTTC. Translation gives CASGLVGLVGAPASEQYF.

This clonotype has only a few counts. J is TRBJ1-5 and V is TRBV5-1; 7 nucleotides match TRBD1. This CDR3 is 15 amino acids long. The ends lost 0 bases at V and 9 bases at J; junction bases unmatched: 9. Germline CDR1 is SGHRS and CDR2 is YFSETQ. As DNA, the CDR3 is TGCGCCAGCAGCTTGGAAGACAGGGACGATTCGCCCCAGCATTTT. Residues: CASSLEDRDDSPQHF.

The chain has TRBV24-1 and TRBJ2-7; weak D call: TRBD1 (6 bases). CDR3 size: 16 residues. Germline CDR1 and CDR2: KGHDR and SFDVKD. Trimming took off 4 bases at V and 2 bases at J, with 17 bases between the two ends. The CDR3: CATSDPMTGAPYEQYF. Here the CDR3 DNA reads TGTGCCACCAGTGACCCTATGACAGGAGCCCCCTACGAGCAGTACTTC.

For the CDR3, the DNA is TGCGCCAGCAGCTTACACACGCCGAACACTGAAGCTTTCTTT. Its translation: CASSLHTPNTEAFF. The chain couples TRBV5-1 to TRBJ1-1; D is unclear. Trimming shortened V by 2 bases and J by 1 base, and 9 bases separated the two germline ends. CDR3 length: 14 residues. Germline V gene sequence: CDR1 SGHRS, CDR2 YFSETQ.

The chain links TRBV20-1 to TRBJ2-7, with no clear D. CDR3 length: 14 residues. The germline V gene has CDR1 DFQATT and CDR2 SNEGSKA (reference sequence). With 4 bases removed from V and 0 bases from J, the gap between germline ends came to 13 bases. CDR3: CSANPGAGSYEQYF. DNA for the CDR3: TGCAGTGCTAATCCGGGCGCCGGCTCCTACGAGCAGTACTTC.

The J gene is TRBJ1-2, the V gene TRBV18; perhaps TRBD1 as D (5 bases). V was trimmed by 4 bases and J by 6 bases, leaving 12 bases between them. The CDR3 runs to 13 residues. Germline lookup yields CDR1 KGHSH and CDR2 LQKENI. The DNA of the CDR3 is TGTGCCAGCTCACACCGGGGGTTGGATGGCTACACCTTC. Its protein product is CASSHRGLDGYTF.

The chain links TRBV5-1 to TRBJ2-5, with D hard to call. The ends were cut back, 1 base at V and 4 bases at J, with 5 bases in the middle. Per the germline V gene, CDR1 is SGHRS and CDR2 is YFSETQ. The CDR3 totals 12 residues. The CDR3 is CASSLPSETQYF. In nucleotides, the CDR3 is TGCGCCAGCAGCTTGCCCTCAGAGACCCAGTACTTC.

There are a few counts of this clonotype. This rearrangement joins TRBV3-1 to TRBJ1-1; weak D call: TRBD1 (5 bases). CDR3 length: 15 amino acids. The V end was cut by 2 bases, the J end by 2 bases, with 12 bases between. Germline assignment: CDR1 LGHDT and CDR2 YNNKEL (reference sequence). The CDR3 sequence: CASSQPLGPNTEAFF. DNA for the CDR3: TGTGCCAGCAGCCAACCCTTGGGACCCAACACTGAAGCTTTCTTT.

This clonotype was observed a few times. V usage is TRBV6-1 and J usage is TRBJ1-2; 9 nucleotides agree with TRBD1. The germline V gene has CDR1 MNHNS and CDR2 SASEGT. The CDR3 has 16 amino acids. The junction had 10 bases not matched to a gene; V was cut back by 0 bases and J by 8 bases. The CDR3 bases are TGTGCCAGCAGTGAAGCGTTACTGGGACAGGGAGCGGGCTACACCTTC. Translating gives CASSEALLGQGAGYTF.